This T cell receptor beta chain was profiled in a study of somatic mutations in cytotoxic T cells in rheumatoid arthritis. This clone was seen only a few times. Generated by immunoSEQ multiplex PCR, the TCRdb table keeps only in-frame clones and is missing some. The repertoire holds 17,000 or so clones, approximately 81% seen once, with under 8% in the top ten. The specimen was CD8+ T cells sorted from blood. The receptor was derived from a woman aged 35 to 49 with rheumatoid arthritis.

CDR3 sequence reads: CAWSARGGSYEQYF. The CDR3 DNA follows: TGTGCCTGGAGTGCAAGGGGGGGATCCTACGAGCAGTACTTC. The chain recombines TRBV30 with TRBJ2-7; TRBD2 is a possible D gene (7 bases). The CDR3 covers 14 residues. The V gene's germline CDR1 is GTSNPN and CDR2 SVGIG (reference sequence). Trimming cost V 1 base and J 1 base, with 11 bases left between them. The complete variable domain, with remaining parts taken from reference TRBV30 and TRBJ2-7, reads SQTIHQWPATLVQPVGSPLSLECTVEGTSNPNLYWYRQAAGRGLQLLFYSVGIGQISSEVPQNLSASRPQDRQFILSSKKLLLSDSGFYLCAWSARGGSYEQYFGPGTRLTVT.